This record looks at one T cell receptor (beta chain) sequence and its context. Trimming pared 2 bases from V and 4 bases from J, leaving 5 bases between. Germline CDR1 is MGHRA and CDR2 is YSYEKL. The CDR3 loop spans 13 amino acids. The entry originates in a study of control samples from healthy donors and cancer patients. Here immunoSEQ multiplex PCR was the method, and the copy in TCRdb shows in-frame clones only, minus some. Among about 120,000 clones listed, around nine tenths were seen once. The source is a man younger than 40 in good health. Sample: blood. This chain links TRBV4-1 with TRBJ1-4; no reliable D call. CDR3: CASSQILNEKLFF. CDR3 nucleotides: TGCGCCAGCAGCCAAATCCTTAATGAAAAACTGTTTTTT.